This TCR beta chain was sequenced for a study of shared clonotypes between healthy human individuals. Study details: Per-donor plates numbered three CD4 naive, three CD4 memory, two CD8 naive and one CD8 memory.

Only Caucasian adults living in Nashville, Tennessee served as donors. Germline CDR1 reads LGHNT; CDR2 reads FRNRAP. Germline trimming cut 1 base from V and 7 bases from J; bases unmatched to any gene: 2. The CDR3 has 14 residues. Deep-level running was used for the assay. The material for each subset, its genomic DNA, was split evenly across several immunoSEQ plates. Repertoires were generated with immunoSEQ multiplex PCR, while TCRdb's copy carries only in-frame clones and drops some. The table records some 2,500,000 clones, 93% of them present only once. This clone was detected once. The genes are TRBV12-5 and TRBJ2-1; 9 bases are a match to TRBD2. The sequence derives from a man aged 18-30 years in good health. Some clones in this sample may be carry-over from other donors' samples. Material for sequencing was naive CD4+ T cells from PBMCs. The subset: CD45RA+ positively selected. The CDR3 coding sequence is TGTGCTAGTGGTTTGGGCGGGAGGGCTAATGAGCAGTTCTTC. It encodes CASGLGGRANEQFF. Based on the CDR3 plus reference TRBV12-5 and TRBJ2-1, the full variable domain is DARVTQTPRHKVTEMGQEVTMRCQPILGHNTVFWYRQTMMQGLELLAYFRNRAPLDDSGMPKDRFSAEMPDATLATLKIQPSEPRDSAVYFCASGLGGRANEQFFGPGTRLTVL.